This TCR beta chain was sequenced for a study of blood T cell repertoires in COVID-19. Across the study: The United States, Italy and Spain provided the acute and convalescent COVID-19 samples.

The V segment lost 0 bases and the J segment 2 bases; nucleotides outside the gene matches: 8. Per the germline V gene, CDR1 is LGHNA and CDR2 is YSLEER. This CDR3 comprises 17 residues. The authors' processing: Using reference gene primer amplification, nucleated cell counts were estimated. The repertoire was sequenced with immunoSEQ multiplex PCR; TCRdb's copy has only in-frame clones and lacks some. V and J calls and clone size are copied from that table; D and trimming were computed from the DNA. The sample carries around 130,000 clones, around 83% recorded once. In terms of age and location, participants ranged from roughly 18 to 95 years and lived in fewer than 30 US areas. The study counted Cohort 3 donors as recovered given two negative PCRs, clearance, or symptom resolution.

The chain joins TRBV4-3 to TRBJ2-7, with 9 nucleotides matching TRBD2. This TCR came from a woman under 40 who had recovered from COVID-19. The material sequenced was PBMCs or T cells enriched from blood (not recorded which). The CDR3 nucleotides read TGCGCCAGCAGCCAAGATGAAGCTAGCGGGGCCACCTACGAGCAGTACTTC. Amino acids: CASSQDEASGATYEQYF.